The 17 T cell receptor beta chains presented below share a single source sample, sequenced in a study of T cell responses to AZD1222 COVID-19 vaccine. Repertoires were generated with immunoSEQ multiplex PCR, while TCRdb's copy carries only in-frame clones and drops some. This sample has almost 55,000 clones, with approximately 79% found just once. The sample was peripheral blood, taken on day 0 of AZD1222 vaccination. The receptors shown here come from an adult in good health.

The CDR3 region is CASKNGGLSTDTQYF. In nucleotides, the CDR3 is TGCGCCAGCAAAAATGGGGGACTTAGCACAGATACGCAGTATTTT. The chain links TRBV5-1 to TRBJ2-3; D is perhaps TRBD2 (6 bases). The CDR3 contains 15 residues. From germline, CDR1 is SGHRS and CDR2 YFSETQ. V was shortened by 6 bases and J by 0 bases, with 14 bases between the two germline ends. Using reference TRBV5-1 and TRBJ2-3 for the parts outside the CDR3, the full variable domain is KAGVTQTPRYLIKTRGQQVTLSCSPISGHRSVSWYQQTPGQGLQFLFEYFSETQRNKGNFPGRFSGRQFSNSRSEMNVSTLELGDSALYLCASKNGGLSTDTQYFGPGTRLTVL.

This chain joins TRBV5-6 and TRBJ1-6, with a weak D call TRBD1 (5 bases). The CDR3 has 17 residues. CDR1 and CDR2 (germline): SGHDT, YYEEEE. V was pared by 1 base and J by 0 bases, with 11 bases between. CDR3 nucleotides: TGTGCCAGCAGCTTGATAGACAGCAGCTCCTATAATTCACCCCTCCACTTT. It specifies CASSLIDSSSYNSPLHF.

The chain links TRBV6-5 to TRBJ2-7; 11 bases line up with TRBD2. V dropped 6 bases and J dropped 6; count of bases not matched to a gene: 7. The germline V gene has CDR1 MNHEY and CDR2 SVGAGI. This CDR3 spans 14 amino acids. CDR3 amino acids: CASRLTSGSGEQYF. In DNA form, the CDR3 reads TGTGCCAGCAGGTTAACTAGCGGGAGTGGCGAGCAGTACTTC.

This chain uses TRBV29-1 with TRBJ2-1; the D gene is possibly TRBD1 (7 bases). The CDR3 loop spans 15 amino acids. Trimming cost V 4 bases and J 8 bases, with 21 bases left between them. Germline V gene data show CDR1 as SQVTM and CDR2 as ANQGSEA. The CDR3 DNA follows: TGCAGCGTTGGAGGAGGGGGCAGGATTAGCGATGAGCAGTTCTTC. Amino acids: CSVGGGGRISDEQFF.

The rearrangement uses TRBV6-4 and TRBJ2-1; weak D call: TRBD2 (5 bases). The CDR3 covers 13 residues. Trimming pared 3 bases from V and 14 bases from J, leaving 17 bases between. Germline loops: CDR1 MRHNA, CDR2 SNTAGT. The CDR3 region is CASSETFGLAKFF. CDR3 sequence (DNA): TGTGCCAGCAGTGAGACCTTTGGACTCGCAAAGTTCTTC.

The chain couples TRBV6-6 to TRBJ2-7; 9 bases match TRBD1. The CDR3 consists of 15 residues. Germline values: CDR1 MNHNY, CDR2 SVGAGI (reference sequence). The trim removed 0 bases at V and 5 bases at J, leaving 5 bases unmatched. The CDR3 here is CASSYSGQGSNEQYF. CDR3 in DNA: TGTGCCAGCAGTTACTCGGGACAGGGCAGCAACGAGCAGTACTTC.

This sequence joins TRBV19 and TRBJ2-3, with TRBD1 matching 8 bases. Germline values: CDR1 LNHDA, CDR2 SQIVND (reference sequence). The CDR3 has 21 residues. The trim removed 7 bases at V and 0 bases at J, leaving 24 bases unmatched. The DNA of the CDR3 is TGTGCCAGTACTCCACCTCTCGGACAGGGATCCACCGAAAGAAGCACAGATACGCAGTATTTT. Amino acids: CASTPPLGQGSTERSTDTQYF. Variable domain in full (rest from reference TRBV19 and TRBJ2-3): DGGITQSPKYLFRKEGQNVTLSCEQNLNHDAMYWYRQDPGQGLRLIYYSQIVNDFQKGDIAEGYSVSREKKESFPLTVTSAQKNPTAFYLCASTPPLGQGSTERSTDTQYFGPGTRLTVL.

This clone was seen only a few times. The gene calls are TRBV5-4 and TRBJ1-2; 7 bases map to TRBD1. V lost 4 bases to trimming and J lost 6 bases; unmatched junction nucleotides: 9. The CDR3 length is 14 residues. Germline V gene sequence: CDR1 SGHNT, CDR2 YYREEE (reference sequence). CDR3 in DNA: TGTGCCAGCAGCGGGAAACAGGGGATCCATGGCTACACCTTC. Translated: CASSGKQGIHGYTF.

This chain's CDR3 is CATSDLAGGSGYTF. The CDR3 region has the DNA TGTGCCACCAGTGATTTGGCAGGGGGCTCGGGCTACACCTTC. The V and J genes are TRBV24-1 and TRBJ1-2; 8 bases match TRBD1. The CDR3 consists of 14 residues. V shed 0 bases, J shed 8 bases, and the junction held 4 bases outside the gene matches. The germline CDR1 and CDR2 sequences are KGHDR and SFDVKD.

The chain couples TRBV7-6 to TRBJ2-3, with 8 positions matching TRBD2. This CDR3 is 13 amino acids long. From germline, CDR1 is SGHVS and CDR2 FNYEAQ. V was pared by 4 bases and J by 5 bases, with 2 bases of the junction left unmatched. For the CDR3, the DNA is TGTGCCAGCAGCTACAGCGGGAGAGATACGCAGTATTTT. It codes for CASSYSGRDTQYF.

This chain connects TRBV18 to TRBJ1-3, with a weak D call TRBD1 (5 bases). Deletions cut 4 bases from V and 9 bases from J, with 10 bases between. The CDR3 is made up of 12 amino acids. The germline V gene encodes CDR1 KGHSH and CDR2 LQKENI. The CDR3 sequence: CASSQGMGTIYF. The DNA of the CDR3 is TGTGCCAGCTCACAGGGGATGGGCACCATATATTTT.

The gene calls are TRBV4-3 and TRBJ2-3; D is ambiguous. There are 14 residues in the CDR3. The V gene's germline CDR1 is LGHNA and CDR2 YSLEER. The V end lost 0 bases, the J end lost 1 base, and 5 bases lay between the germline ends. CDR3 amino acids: CASSQDFRTDTQYF. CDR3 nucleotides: TGCGCCAGCAGCCAAGATTTCCGCACAGATACGCAGTATTTT.

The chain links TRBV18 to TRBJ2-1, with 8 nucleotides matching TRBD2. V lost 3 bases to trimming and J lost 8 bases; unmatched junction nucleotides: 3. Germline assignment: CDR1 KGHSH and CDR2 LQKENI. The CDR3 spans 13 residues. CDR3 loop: CASSPGLGDEQFF. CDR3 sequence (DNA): TGTGCCAGCTCACCGGGACTAGGGGATGAGCAGTTCTTC. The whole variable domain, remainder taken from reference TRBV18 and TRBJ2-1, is NAGVMQNPRHLVRRRGQEARLRCSPMKGHSHVYWYRQLPEEGLKFMVYLQKENIIDESGMPKERFSAEFPKEGPSILRIQQVVRGDSAAYFCASSPGLGDEQFFGPGTRLTVL.

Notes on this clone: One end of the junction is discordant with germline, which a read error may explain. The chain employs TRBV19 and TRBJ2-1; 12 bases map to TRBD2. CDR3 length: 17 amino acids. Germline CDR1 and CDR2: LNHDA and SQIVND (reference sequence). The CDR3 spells CASSIGRLAGAHNERFF. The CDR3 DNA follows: TGTGCCAGTAGTATAGGAAGACTAGCGGGAGCTCACAATGAGCGGTTCTTC.

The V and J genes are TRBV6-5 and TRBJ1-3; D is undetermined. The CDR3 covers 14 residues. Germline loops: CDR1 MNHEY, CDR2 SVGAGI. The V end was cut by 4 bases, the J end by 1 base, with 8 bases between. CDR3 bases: TGTGCCAGCAGTTCGAGCGTATCTGGAAACACCATATATTTT. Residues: CASSSSVSGNTIYF.

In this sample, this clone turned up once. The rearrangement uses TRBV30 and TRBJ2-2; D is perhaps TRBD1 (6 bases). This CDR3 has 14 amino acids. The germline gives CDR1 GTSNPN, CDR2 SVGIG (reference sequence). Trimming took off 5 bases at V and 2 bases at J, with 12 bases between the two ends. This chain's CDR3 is CAWGRDINTGELFF. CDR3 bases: TGTGCCTGGGGCCGGGACATTAACACCGGGGAGCTGTTTTTT.

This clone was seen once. CDR3 in DNA: TGTGCCAGCAGCCCCGTCCTCGCAGGGGGCCGCGGGGAGCTGTTTTTT. This gives the protein CASSPVLAGGRGELFF. The chain employs TRBV7-2 and TRBJ2-2; 8 bases align to TRBD1. J was trimmed by 7 bases and V by 5 bases; bases with no gene match: 12. CDR3 size: 16 residues. The germline V gene encodes CDR1 SGHTA and CDR2 FQGNSA.